These T cell receptor beta chains were read from a single sample in a study of control samples from healthy donors and cancer patients. Clones were read by immunoSEQ multiplex PCR, and TCRdb kept only the in-frame ones, dropping some. The sample holds approximately 180,000 clones, about nine tenths seen once. Sequencing was performed on blood. The source of these receptors is a woman in her thirties or forties in good health. Both conserved end residues are part of each CDR3. D genes are given only for firm matches. A row's size may be missing; if present it is once, few, many or a size class.

v_gene	abundance	len	j_gene	d_gene	CDR3nt	CDR3aa
TRBV2	-	17	TRBJ1-4	TRBD1	TGTGCCAGCAGTGTACGACCCACGGGACAGGGGATTGAAAAACTGTTTTTT	CASSVRPTGQGIEKLFF
TRBV7-6	-	16	TRBJ2-3	TRBD2	TGTGCCAGCAGCACCACTAGCGGGGGGGCCCCAGATACGCAGTATTTT	CASSTTSGGAPDTQYF
TRBV2	-	11	TRBJ2-7	-	TGTGCCAGCCTCGGGAATTACGAGCAGTACTTC	CASLGNYEQYF
TRBV20-1	-	13	TRBJ1-1	-	TGCAGTGCTAGTGAAGGGGCAAGCACTGAAGCTTTCTTT	CSASEGASTEAFF
TRBV7-8	-	14	TRBJ2-1	-	TGTGCCAGCAGCTTCAGCTCATGGGGGAATGAGCAGTTCTTC	CASSFSSWGNEQFF
TRBV7-9	-	14	TRBJ2-7	-	TGTGCCAGCAGCCAGGAAGGGGGGTGGTACGAGCAGTACTTC	CASSQEGGWYEQYF
TRBV4-1	-	14	TRBJ1-2	-	TGCGCCAGCAGCCGGAGCGGTGGTGACTATGGCTACACCTTC	CASSRSGGDYGYTF
TRBV7-9	-	15	TRBJ2-2	TRBD1	TGTGCCAGCAGCCCGCCAGGGGGTGACACCGGGGAGCTGTTTTTT	CASSPPGGDTGELFF
TRBV27	-	17	TRBJ1-1	TRBD1	TGTGCCAGCAGTTTATACCAGACAGGGGGACTGAACACTGAAGCTTTCTTT	CASSLYQTGGLNTEAFF
TRBV5-5	-	19	TRBJ2-2	TRBD2	TGTGCCAGCAGCTTGGAAGGCGGGGGTAGCCCAGCGAACACCGGGGAGCTGTTTTTT	CASSLEGGGSPANTGELFF
TRBV19	-	17	TRBJ1-6	-	TGTGCCAGTAGTATATTGAGGAGAGGGACTTATAATTCACCCCTCCACTTT	CASSILRRGTYNSPLHF
TRBV4-2	-	14	TRBJ1-2	-	TGTGCCAGCAGCCAAGAGCGGGGTTTTTATGGCTACACCTTC	CASSQERGFYGYTF
TRBV11-2	-	13	TRBJ1-2	-	TGTGCCAGCAGCTTAGTGGTGGGGTCCGGCTACACCTTC	CASSLVVGSGYTF
TRBV27	once	16	TRBJ1-2	-	TGTGCCAGCAGCCCAACGTGGGGGGAAGGAATCTATGGCTACACCTTC	CASSPTWGEGIYGYTF
TRBV5-1	once	14	TRBJ2-1	-	TGCGCCAGCAGCTTGGCCGACTTGGGACACGGGCAGTTCTTC	CASSLADLGHGQFF
TRBV7-9	-	14	TRBJ1-1	TRBD1	TGTGCCAGCAGCTCCGGACAGGGGGCGACTGAAGCTTTCTTT	CASSSGQGATEAFF
TRBV10-3	-	14	TRBJ2-5	TRBD1	TGTGCCATCAGAGGACAGGGGCAGGGGGAGACCCAGTACTTC	CAIRGQGQGETQYF
TRBV6-1	-	11	TRBJ2-1	-	TGTGCCAGCAGTGAGCTCAGTGAGCAGTTCTTC	CASSELSEQFF
TRBV5-1	-	14	TRBJ2-3	-	TGCGCCAGCAGCACTGTACCCGAGACAGATACGCAGTATTTT	CASSTVPETDTQYF
TRBV6-1	-	14	TRBJ1-1	-	TGTGCCAGCAGTGACAAGACGGGGAACACTGAAGCTTTCTTT	CASSDKTGNTEAFF
TRBV5-5	-	16	TRBJ2-5	-	TGTGCCAGCAGCTTCCGACAGGCGACGTACCAAGAGACCCAGTACTTC	CASSFRQATYQETQYF
TRBV6-2/TRBV6-3	-	14	TRBJ2-1	-	TGTGCCAGCAGTTTTTCGGTATCCTACAATGAGCAGTTCTTC	CASSFSVSYNEQFF
TRBV13	-	15	TRBJ2-7	-	TGTGCCAGCAGCTCGGGACACCTGGAACCTTACGAGCAGTACTTC	CASSSGHLEPYEQYF
TRBV19	-	15	TRBJ1-2	-	TGTGCCAGTAGTATTCGGGCGCAGACTAACTATGGCTACACCTTC	CASSIRAQTNYGYTF
TRBV4-1	-	15	TRBJ1-1	TRBD1	TGCGCCAGCAGCCAAGCTCCGGACAGGGAGACTGAAGCTTTCTTT	CASSQAPDRETEAFF
TRBV5-1	-	19	TRBJ2-7	-	TGCGCCAGCAGCTTGGTCCCTCGGCAGGGAGTACGTATTGGCGGCGAGCAGTACTTC	CASSLVPRQGVRIGGEQYF
TRBV7-2	once	16	TRBJ1-1	-	TGTGCCAGCAGCTTAATGGTGGGACTAAAGAACACTGAAGCTTTCTTT	CASSLMVGLKNTEAFF
TRBV5-1	once	15	TRBJ1-2	TRBD1	TGCGCCAGCAGCTTGGGCCGGGGGACAGGGGATGGCTACACCTTC	CASSLGRGTGDGYTF
TRBV19	-	15	TRBJ2-1	-	TGTGCCAGTAGGAAGGACAGCACTAATTACAATGAGCAGTTCTTC	CASRKDSTNYNEQFF
TRBV9	-	15	TRBJ2-1	TRBD2	TGTGCCAGCAGCGTGCGGGGGGGCCCCTACAATGAGCAGTTCTTC	CASSVRGGPYNEQFF
TRBV14	-	13	TRBJ1-5	-	TGTGCCAGCAGCCAATCAGGGACTCAGCCCCAGCATTTT	CASSQSGTQPQHF
TRBV12-3/TRBV12-4	-	13	TRBJ1-5	-	TGTGCCAGCAGCCCTGACAGGTATAGGCCCCAGCATTTT	CASSPDRYRPQHF
TRBV18	-	15	TRBJ1-6	-	TGTGCCAGCTCACGTACCAGGGATCCTAATTCACCCCTCCACTTT	CASSRTRDPNSPLHF